This entry features one T cell receptor beta chain sequence. This clonotype was seen ten or more times. This clone's antigen is unknown. Base qualities were left out, and no much larger clone turns up one base away. The germline V gene encodes CDR1 MRHNA and CDR2 SNTAGT. The CDR3 runs 13 amino acids, cysteine and phenylalanine included. The sequence is cut down to CDR3 DNA, 39 bases in frame from base 1. Relative to germline, V is 0 bases shorter and J is 8 bases shorter, with 9 bases between their ends. For the unsorted PBMC libraries, 2 million PBMCs were stored in RNAlater at -80 degrees C until RNA extraction and were used to generate the libraries. Peripheral blood was subjected to Ficoll-Hypaque density gradient centrifugation to isolate PBMCs, which were then cryopreserved in liquid nitrogen. The source of the sample is a study of neurological immune-mediated disorders (dated by TCRdb to between 2018 and 2021). At the level of the whole study: The study compared peripheral blood TCR-beta repertoires of HTLV-I-associated myelopathy (HAM/TSP) patients, multiple sclerosis patients and healthy controls using UMI-based sequencing. Longitudinal samples, technical triplicates and paired sorted CD4+ and CD8+ T-cell subsets, alongside PBMC samples, were included among the approximately 110 TCR-beta libraries. The cohort comprised about 70 subjects: roughly 15 HAM/TSP patients, some 34 multiple sclerosis patients and about 20 healthy controls. The paper as a whole reports these results and caveats: No identical CDR3 amino acid sequences were found to be shared among expanded clones across subjects, suggesting that TCR-beta repertoires were private in all groups. The highest TCR clonal expansion was observed in HAM/TSP patients, whereas the lowest was observed in MS patients, even when compared with healthy controls.

cDNA was synthesized by template-switch 5'RACE using a primer with a 10-nucleotide random unique molecular identifier that tagged each TCR transcript. Every sequencing run yielded over 180 million TCR-beta sequences covering 15-18 subjects. The RNeasy kit was used for extraction of total RNA. The KAPA Real-time Library Amplification kit was used to amplify TCR-beta VDJ regions with primers for the TCR constant region and the 5'RACE anchor. A first PCR added sample indexes and Illumina adaptors, after which a second PCR increased the library yield. After Ampure bead purification, the roughly 650 bp TCR product was size-selected on a 2% E-gel SizeSelection system. Before pooling, libraries had their quality checked on a Bioanalyzer, their concentration measured with Qubit, and their quantity determined with the Kapa Library Quantification kit. Libraries were sequenced paired-end 2 x 150 bp on an Illumina HiSeq 2500. To increase sequence diversity, roughly 24-31% phiX was spiked into each library pool. The study's processing was this. Quality-filtered reads were processed with the UMI-based MiGEC pipeline, and over 75% of raw TCR sequences were removed by the MiGEC pipeline during error correction. IMGT germline references were used for alignment of VDJ genes, and clonotypes were defined by a unique CDR3 amino acid sequence together with V-J genes. Clonal expansion, Shannon diversity, and CDR3 relatedness (CalcPairwiseDistances, ClusterSamples) were evaluated with VDJtools, and phylogenetic trees were built with CLCbio workbench. Expanded clones were defined as having at least 8 unique UMIs, based on coefficient-of-variation modelling across technical triplicates. Starting from the raw public reads, TCRdb applied fastp trimming at Q25, assembled clones with MiXCR and retained in-frame beta chains. Every entry covers one CDR3 protein and lists the most common genes and DNA from its rows. TCRdb, not the original authors, processed these V and J calls. Within this sample are 59,000 or so distinct CDR3 sequences, with about 12% of them counted one time only. The top ten constitute about 10% of the sample.

This TCR came from a woman between 55 and 75 years old with HTLV-1-associated myelopathy (HAM/TSP). The chain was built from TRBV6-4 and TRBJ2-3, with the D segment identity uncertain. Sequencing was carried out using PBMCs. The CDR3 protein is CASSDSIETTQYF. DNA sequence: TGTGCCAGCAGTGACTCGATAGAAACTACGCAGTATTTT.